This TCR beta chain emerged from a study of blood T cell repertoires in COVID-19. Overall study context: COVID-19 samples collected from the United States, Italy and Spain covered acute and convalescent phases. From T cells, B-cell-depleted T cells, or PBMCs came the material, which was cDNA or gDNA.

Per the original data handling: Amplification of reference gene primers provided the estimated nucleated cell counts. Sequenced by immunoSEQ multiplex PCR; TCRdb stores in-frame clones only, minus some. That table is the source of V, J and clone size, and D and trimming were worked out from the DNA. Among tens of thousands of clones listed, 80% to 90% were seen once. The germline V gene has CDR1 SGHTA and CDR2 FQGNSA. The V end lost 0 bases, the J end lost 4 bases, and 7 bases lay between the germline ends. The CDR3 length is 14 residues. The sample comprised peripheral blood. The clonotype comes from a man aged 70-80 years with active or convalescent COVID-19. The chain uses TRBV7-2 and TRBJ1-3, with TRBD1 as a possible D gene (5 bases). The CDR3 sequence: CASSLAGQGNTIYF. DNA of the CDR3: TGTGCCAGCAGCTTAGCGGGGCAAGGAAACACCATATATTTT.